This section outlines one T cell receptor (beta chain) sequence together with its context. Between the trimmed V and J ends, which lost 0 bases and 2 bases, there was a span of 7 bases. Per the germline V gene, CDR1 is SGHRS and CDR2 is YFSETQ. The CDR3 contains 14 residues. The data stem from a study of cytomegalovirus exposure and HLA in healthy donors. The PCR used 60 Vbeta and 13 Jbeta primers. TCRdb's table, derived via immunoSEQ multiplex PCR, lists solely in-frame clones and lacks some. Of 150,000 to 180,000 clones listed, about 70% are singletons. The chain couples TRBV5-1 to TRBJ2-3; weak D call: TRBD1 (5 bases). This TCR derives from a man between 18 and 35 years old in good health and CMV-seronegative. Sequences were obtained from PBMCs. The DNA for the CDR3 is TGCGCCAGCAGCTTGGGACAGCCCACAGATACGCAGTATTTT. Translation gives CASSLGQPTDTQYF.